This record covers a single T cell receptor beta chain. The data belong to a study of OX40 agonist ivuxolimab in advanced cancers. This table comes from immunoSEQ multiplex PCR, and its TCRdb copy is limited to in-frame clones, with some not included. In the table there are approximately 12,000 clones, around nine tenths of which are singletons. The CDR3 runs 13 residues. In germline, CDR1 is SGHTA, CDR2 FQGNSA. The germline V and J ends were trimmed by 2 bases and 4 bases, with 8 bases remaining between them. The specimen comprised CD4+ or CD8+ T cells sorted from blood, sampled in a trial of the OX40 agonist ivuxolimab. This sequence originates from an adult with an advanced solid tumor such as melanoma, head and neck, liver or kidney cancer. V and J are TRBV7-2 and TRBJ2-5; possible D gene TRBD2, 6 bases. The CDR3 here is CASSLLGRETQYF. For the CDR3, the DNA is TGTGCCAGCAGCTTACTCGGGAGAGAGACCCAGTACTTC.